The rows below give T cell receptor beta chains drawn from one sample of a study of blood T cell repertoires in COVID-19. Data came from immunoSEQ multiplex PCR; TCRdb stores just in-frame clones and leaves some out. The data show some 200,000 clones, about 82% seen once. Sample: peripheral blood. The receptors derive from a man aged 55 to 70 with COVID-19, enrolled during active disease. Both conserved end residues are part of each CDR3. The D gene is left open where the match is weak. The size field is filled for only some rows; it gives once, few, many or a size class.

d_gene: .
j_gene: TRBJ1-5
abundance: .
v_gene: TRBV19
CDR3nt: TGTGCCAGTAGGGAGACAGGTAATAATCAGCCCCAGCATTTT
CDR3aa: CASRETGNNQPQHF

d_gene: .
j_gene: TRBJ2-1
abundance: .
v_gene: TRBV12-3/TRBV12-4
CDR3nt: TGTGCCAGCACCCTGGCGGGGGACAGGCGGTTCTTC
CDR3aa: CASTLAGDRRFF

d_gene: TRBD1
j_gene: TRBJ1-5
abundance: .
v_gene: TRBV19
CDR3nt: TGTGCCAGTAGTACGGGACAGGGTGGTAGCAATCAGCCCCAGCATTTT
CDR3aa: CASSTGQGGSNQPQHF

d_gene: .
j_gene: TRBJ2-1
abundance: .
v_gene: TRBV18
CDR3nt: TGTGCCAGCTCACGTGACTCTCGCTACAATGAGCAGTTCTTC
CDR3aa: CASSRDSRYNEQFF

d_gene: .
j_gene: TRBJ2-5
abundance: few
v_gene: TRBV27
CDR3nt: TGTGCCCGAACCAGGTGGAAAGAGACCCAGTACTTC
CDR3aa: CARTRWKETQYF

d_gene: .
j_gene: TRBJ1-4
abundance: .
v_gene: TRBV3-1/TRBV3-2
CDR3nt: TGTGCCAGCAGCCCCGGAGGGATTCAAAAACTGTTTTTT
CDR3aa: CASSPGGIQKLFF

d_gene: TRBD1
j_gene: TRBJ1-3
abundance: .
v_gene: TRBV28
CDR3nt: TGTGCCAGCGGACAGGGGCTCTCTGGAAACACCATATATTTT
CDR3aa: CASGQGLSGNTIYF

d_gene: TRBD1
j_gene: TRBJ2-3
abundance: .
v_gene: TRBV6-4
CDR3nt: TGTGCCAGCAGTGAAAACAGGGGATTCACAGATACGCAGTATTTT
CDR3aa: CASSENRGFTDTQYF

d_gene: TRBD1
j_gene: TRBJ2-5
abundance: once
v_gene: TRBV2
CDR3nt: TGTGCTTCCAGAGGGGACAGGGGGCTTGAGACCCAGTACTTC
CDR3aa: CASRGDRGLETQYF

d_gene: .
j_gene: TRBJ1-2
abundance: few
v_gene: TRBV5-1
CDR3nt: TGCGCCAGCACTGAAGGGGCAGGAGACCTTAACTATGGCTACACCTTC
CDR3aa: CASTEGAGDLNYGYTF

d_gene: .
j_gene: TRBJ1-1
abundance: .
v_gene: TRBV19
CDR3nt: TGTGCCAGTAGTACTCCGGTAGAAGCTTTCTTT
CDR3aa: CASSTPVEAFF